The entry below gives a single T cell receptor (beta chain) sequence along with its context. The sample comes from a study of blood T cell repertoires in COVID-19. The length of the CDR3 is 14 residues. Germline loops: CDR1 SGHAT, CDR2 FQNNGV. Trimming removed 1 base at V and 8 bases at J, with 11 bases between. Assay: immunoSEQ multiplex PCR; the TCRdb copy retains only in-frame clones and omits some. Of hundreds of thousands of clones listed, approximately 89% were seen once; the top ten hold about 7%. The sequence derives from a woman aged 25 to 39 who had recovered from COVID-19. The material sequenced was peripheral blood. The genes are TRBV11-2 and TRBJ2-2; perhaps TRBD1 as D (6 bases). The CDR3 DNA sequence: TGTGCCAGCAGCTTAGTGAGGGGGTCGGGGGAGCTGTTTTTT. This gives the protein CASSLVRGSGELFF.